The present T cell receptor (beta chain) was sequenced within a study of PD-1 blockade in classical Hodgkin lymphoma (dated by TCRdb to the early 2020s). Context from the whole study: Nivolumab dosing was 3 mg/kg intravenously every 2 weeks, continuing until either disease progression or unacceptable toxicity. The study used TCR beta sequencing and CyTOF to define a peripheral blood immune signature of response to PD-1 blockade in classical Hodgkin lymphoma.

The meaning of the sample's time point label: cycle 4 day 1 (C4D1), after less than 7 weeks of nivolumab. Every trial patient had relapsed following autologous stem cell transplantation, and prior brentuximab vedotin exposure was what differed among cohorts A, B and C. CD4+ T cells were purified from thawed PBMCs by magnetic negative selection with a Miltenyi CD4+ T cell isolation kit. The trial cohort included 56 patients with relapsed/refractory classical Hodgkin lymphoma, and each patient had a best overall response of complete response, partial response or progressive disease. Single-agent nivolumab was administered to trial patients in the multi-cohort phase II CheckMate 205 trial. An independent review committee assessed best overall response using the 2007 International Working Group response criteria. Trial PBMCs were obtained immediately prior to nivolumab initiation (C1D1) and on therapy at cycle 2 day 1 and cycle 4 day 1. Peripheral blood was collected in 8 mL Vacutainer Cell Preparation Tubes, from which PBMCs were isolated by centrifugation and then cryopreserved. Purified CD4+ and CD8+ fractions were generated only in cases for which an additional PBMC sample was available. Magnetically labelled cells were removed on LS columns in a quadroMACS separator, and the flow-through was retained as the purified fraction.

Genomic DNA was isolated using the Qiagen DNeasy kit from unsorted PBMCs as well as from negatively selected CD4+ and CD8+ fractions. TCR beta CDR3 regions were subjected to amplification by immunoSEQ multiplex PCR with primers that anneal to V and J segments. Amplification bias was minimized using a synthetic immune receptor repertoire, and residual bias was removed computationally after sequencing. In the source study's methods: Custom Python scripts were used to quantify repertoire diversity as the Shannon entropy index. Unsorted, CD4+ and CD8+ repertoires were analyzed separately, except in combined analyses where CD4+ and CD8+ sequences were merged in silico. A clone was considered expanded if an increase in frequency of at least 2-fold after treatment relative to C1D1 was found, and a pseudocount of 0.5 was applied to clones undetected at baseline. Singleton clones were defined as clones with 0 or 1 copy at C1D1, and non-singleton clones were defined as clones with 2 or more copies. By matching protein sequences in sorted samples from the same patient, clones expanded in unsorted samples were annotated as CD4+, CD8+ or unknown. Diversity changes from C1D1 to C4D1 were tested in paired samples using Wilcoxon tests. The table was pulled from immuneACCESS by TCRdb, which kept in-frame rearrangements only. Such tables lose some clones; where checked, under half of the loss comes from unresolved V genes, and the rest has no known cause. The D gene and trimming were derived from the DNA, and the V and J assignments and clone size from that table. Within this sample are fewer than 20,000 clones, with around 80% of them counted one time only. Of the sample, under 2% is held by the ten largest clones.

As encoded in the germline V gene, CDR1 is SGHVS while CDR2 is FQNEAQ. The CDR3 covers 16 residues, taking in both the cysteine and the phenylalanine. CDR3 DNA is the only sequence kept; it has 48 bases, read in frame from the first base. The junction carries 16 bases between V and J, which are trimmed by 1 base and 7 bases respectively. On this clone: What this receptor recognizes is not known. No much larger clone is present one base from it, and per-base qualities are unavailable.

Points the paper makes about the study in general: CD4+ but not CD8+ TCR diversity rose significantly by C4D1 (p=0.0027 vs p=0.16), most apparent in complete responders (p=0.02). Baseline TCR diversity was reported to be lower in newly diagnosed patients than in healthy donors, and even lower in relapsed/refractory patients. Lower diversity was observed in patients in whom nivolumab was started less than 1 year after ASCT, and these patients were excluded from later analyses so that confounding by immune reconstitution would be avoided. Among trial patients, those achieving complete response had baseline diversity similar to that of newly diagnosed patients, while diversity was significantly lower in partial responders and progressors. The study covered only a single clinical trial cohort, and the causes of the repertoire differences, possibly disease activity or prior therapy, were still not defined.

Here the chain combines TRBV7-8 and TRBJ1-4, with TRBD1 tentatively as D gene (6 bases match). The sequencing used CD4+ T cells from blood, collected before the fourth cycle of nivolumab. This clonotype was sampled from a human donor with classical Hodgkin lymphoma. The nucleotides read TGTGCCAGCAGCTTAGAGGGGGGCGCAGGGCGTGAAAAACTGTTTTTT. Translated, this is CASSLEGGAGREKLFF.